The table lists the clone carrying this TCR beta chain with a few counts. What it binds is not known. Germline CDR1 SGHRS, CDR2 YFSETQ. CDR3 length equals 12 residues. The germline V and J ends were trimmed by 4 bases and 4 bases, with 9 bases remaining between them. The sample originates from a study of T-cell memory formation after mild COVID-19. Looking at the study overall: Clustering of TCRs was largely donor specific.

TCRdb redid the calling of the 5' RACE reads with MiXCR, one entry per CDR3 protein. The data show approximately 350,000 distinct CDR3 sequences, 25% to 30% seen once. Points from the study as a whole: While clones contracting from day 15 to 85 were balanced between CD4 and CD8, later expanders leaned CD4+.

The rearrangement uses TRBV5-1 and TRBJ2-7, with D maybe TRBD1 (5 bases). The source material was PBMCs or a T cell subset sorted from them (not recorded which). The TCR originated in an adult woman who had mild COVID-19 (a few samples of this study predate the infection). Cell type and time point are not known. The CDR3 region has the DNA TGCGCCAGCAGCCAGACAGCGTACGAGCAGTACTTC. Protein product: CASSQTAYEQYF.